This is a list of T cell receptor beta chains from one sample in a study of tumor and adjacent non-tumor tissue in lung cancer. Each CDR3 protein gets one entry after TCRdb re-called the multiplex PCR reads with MiXCR. The repertoire holds 100,000 or so distinct CDR3 sequences, with 75% to 85% as singletons. The source material was distant non-tumor lung tissue. Receptor source: a man between 60 and 75 years old with small cell lung cancer. Both conserved end residues are part of each CDR3. Fields, in order: J gene, CDR3 length, V gene, CDR3 protein.

TRBJ1-4	14	TRBV5-1	CASSHSARNEKLFF
TRBJ2-3	12	TRBV20-1	CSTGGDTDAQYF
TRBJ2-1	13	TRBV11-2	CASSLETAGLEIF
TRBJ2-5	14	TRBV6-1	CANYRGGSQETQYF
TRBJ2-2	15	TRBV12-3/TRBV12-4	CACCLRQGPTGELFF
TRBJ2-2	16	TRBV29-1	CSVLVEGGANTGELFF
TRBJ1-6	14	TRBV10-3	CAFNGGQNNSPLHF
TRBJ2-5	15	TRBV5-6	CASSFLDRAREIQYF
TRBJ2-1	15	TRBV6-2/TRBV6-3	CASSYRGEAYNEQFF
TRBJ2-3	17	TRBV5-1	CASSLWTRSDSADTQYF
TRBJ2-2	15	TRBV4-2	CASELAGNDGGELFF
TRBJ2-3	16	TRBV6-5	CASSYSRFRFTDTQYF
TRBJ2-5	14	TRBV5-1	CASSPGSTQETQYF
TRBJ1-1	12	TRBV28	CASTLKAMEAFF